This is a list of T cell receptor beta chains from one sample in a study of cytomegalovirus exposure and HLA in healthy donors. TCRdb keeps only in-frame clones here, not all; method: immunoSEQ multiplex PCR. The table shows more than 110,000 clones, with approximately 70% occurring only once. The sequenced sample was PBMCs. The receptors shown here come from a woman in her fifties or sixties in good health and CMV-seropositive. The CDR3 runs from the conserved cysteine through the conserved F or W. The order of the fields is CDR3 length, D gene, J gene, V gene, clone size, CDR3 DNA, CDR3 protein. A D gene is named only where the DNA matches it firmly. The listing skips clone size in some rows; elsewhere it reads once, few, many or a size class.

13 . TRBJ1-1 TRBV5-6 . TGTGCCAGCAGCTTTGTAGAGAACACTGAAGCTTTCTTT CASSFVENTEAFF
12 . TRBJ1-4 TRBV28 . TGTGCCAGCAGTTTATTACGGGAAAAACTGTTTTTT CASSLLREKLFF
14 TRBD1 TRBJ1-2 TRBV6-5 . TGTGCCAGCAGTAAAACCGGGACAGACTATGGCTACACCTTC CASSKTGTDYGYTF
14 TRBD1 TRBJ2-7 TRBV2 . TGTGCCAGCACCCTGGACAGGGCAGCCTACGAGCAGTACTTC CASTLDRAAYEQYF
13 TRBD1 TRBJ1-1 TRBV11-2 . TGTGCCAGCAGCCAGGACAGGGGCACTGAAGCTTTCTTT CASSQDRGTEAFF
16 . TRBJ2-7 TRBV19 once TGTGCCAGTAGTATAGGGGCGCAGGGCCTCTCCTACGAGCAGTACTTC CASSIGAQGLSYEQYF
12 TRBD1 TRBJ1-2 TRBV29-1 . TGCAGCGTTGGGGACAGGAAAGATGGCTACACCTTC CSVGDRKDGYTF
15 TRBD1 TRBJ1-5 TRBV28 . TGTGCCAGCAGGCCGACGGGACAGTACAATCAGCCCCAGCATTTT CASRPTGQYNQPQHF
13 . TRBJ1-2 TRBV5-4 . TGTGCCAGCAGCCTCGACAGTAACTATGGCTACACCTTC CASSLDSNYGYTF
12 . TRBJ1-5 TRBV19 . TGTGCCAGTAGTCCCCCGGGTCAGCCCCAGCATTTT CASSPPGQPQHF
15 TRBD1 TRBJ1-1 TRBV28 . TGTGCCAGCAGCCGGACACAGGGGTATAACACTGAAGCTTTCTTT CASSRTQGYNTEAFF
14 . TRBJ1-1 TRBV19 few TGTGCCAGTAGTCTACAGGGTTCCTGGGGGTTTGCTTTCTTT CASSLQGSWGFAFF
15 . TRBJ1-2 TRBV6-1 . TGTGCCAGCAGCTTCTTACGACAGTCTAACTATGGCTACACCTTC CASSFLRQSNYGYTF
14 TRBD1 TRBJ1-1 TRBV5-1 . TGCGCCAGCAGGACGACAGGGGGCAGGACTGAAGCTTTCTTT CASRTTGGRTEAFF
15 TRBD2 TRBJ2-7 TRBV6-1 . TGTGCCAGCAGTGAAGATCTAGCGGGAGATCAAGTCGCGTACTTC CASSEDLAGDQVAYF
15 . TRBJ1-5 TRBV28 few TGTGCCAGCAGGCTCCAGGGATTGCGCAATCAGCCCCAGCATTTT CASRLQGLRNQPQHF
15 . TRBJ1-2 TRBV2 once TGTGCCAGCAGTGTCGGGAAGGGGGTCAACTATGGCTACACCTTC CASSVGKGVNYGYTF
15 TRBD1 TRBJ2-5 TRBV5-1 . TGCGCCAGCAGCCCAGGACAGGGGATCGACGAGACCCAGTACTTC CASSPGQGIDETQYF
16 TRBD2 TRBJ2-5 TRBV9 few TGTGCCAGCAGCGTAGGTTCAGCGGGAGTTTCGGAGACCCAGTACTTC CASSVGSAGVSETQYF
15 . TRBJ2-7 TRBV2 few TGTGCCAGCAGATTAGAAGTCGGCGGGAACTACGAGCAGTACTTC CASRLEVGGNYEQYF
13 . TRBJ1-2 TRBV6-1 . TGTGCCAGCAATACAGGGTGGGACTATGGCTACACCTTC CASNTGWDYGYTF
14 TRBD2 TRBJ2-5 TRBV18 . TGTGCCAGCTCAGGACAGAGCGGGAGGGAGACCCAGTACTTC CASSGQSGRETQYF
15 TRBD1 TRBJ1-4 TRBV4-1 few TGCGCCAGCAGCGGATCCGGGACAGGGGATGAAAAACTGTTTTTT CASSGSGTGDEKLFF
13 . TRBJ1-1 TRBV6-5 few TGTGCCAGCAGTCTCACTAGAAGGTCTGAAGCTTTCTTT CASSLTRRSEAFF